The clone carrying this TCR beta chain was observed many times. This record belongs to a study of metastatic and nonmetastatic thyroid tumors. At the level of the study: The comparison covered peripheral blood and tumor or nodule tissue in malignant and benign thyroid patients.

All patients were untreated before thyroid surgery. Germline CDR1 is SGHDN and CDR2 is FVKESK. There are 14 residues in the CDR3. V trimming: 4 bases; J trimming: 4 bases; junction bases outside the gene matches: 0. The authors' processing: Between-group CDR3 differences, defined by clinicopathological status, yielded a distant-metastasis classifier for papillary thyroid cancer. TCRdb re-clonotyped the PCR reads via MiXCR. The V and J calls reflect TCRdb's pipeline rather than the authors' work. This table has fewer than 15,000 clones, roughly 28% appearing once. The chain has TRBV14 and TRBJ2-4, with TRBD2 matching 11 bases. This clonotype was obtained from a female donor with papillary thyroid cancer or a benign thyroid nodule (not recorded which). Some clones in this sample may be carry-over from other donors' samples. Sequenced: tumor tissue. Here the CDR3 reads CASSPSGGKNIQYF. The DNA of the CDR3 is TGTGCCAGCAGCCCTAGCGGGGGGAAAAACATTCAGTACTTC. The full variable domain, in which reference TRBV14 and TRBJ2-4 provide the parts outside the CDR3, is EAGVTQFPSHSVIEKGQTVTLRCDPISGHDNLYWYRRVMGKEIKFLLHFVKESKQDESGMPNNRFLAERTGGTYSTLKVQPAELEDSGVYFCASSPSGGKNIQYFGAGTRLSVL.